These 12 T cell receptor beta chains came from one sample sequenced in a study of post-analysis software for immune sequencing data (dated by TCRdb to about 2015). Broader findings and caveats from the paper: Significantly higher frequencies in patients than in controls were found for roughly 5 TRBV segments, including TRBV5-6, TRBV5-1 and TRBV20-1.

These receptors have no identified antigens. Libraries were built with PCR. Sequenced on an Illumina HiSeq 2500. Unique molecular identifiers were incorporated into TCR beta cDNA libraries to reduce PCR and sequencing biases. Through fastp at Q25 and MiXCR, TCRdb rebuilt clones from the public reads, retaining in-frame beta chains. Rows with one shared CDR3 protein collapse into an entry with the most common genes and DNA. This sample lists about half a million distinct CDR3 sequences; around 34% were detected once. The top ten clones comprise approximately 5.4% of the sample. Sequencing was carried out using blood. These receptors all come from a girl under 18 with multiple sclerosis.

The gene calls are TRBV10-3 and TRBJ2-7, with a tentative D call TRBD2 (5 bases). Matching the DNA end better, TRBJ2-5 makes the J call doubtful. This CDR3 region has 13 residues. In germline, CDR1 is ENHRY, CDR2 SYGVKD. The CDR3 DNA follows: TGTGCCATCAGCGGGGTTAATGTAGGGACCCAGTACTTC. It encodes CAISGVNVGTQYF.

This clonotype has only one observation. The CDR3 loop is CASSLTAGGLVDTQYF. CDR3 nucleotide sequence: TGTGCCAGCAGCTTAACAGCGGGGGGCCTAGTGGATACGCAGTATTTT. This chain connects TRBV7-9 to TRBJ2-3, with TRBD2 matching over 9 bases. The CDR3 contains 16 residues. Germline V lookup: CDR1 SEHNR, CDR2 FQNEAQ (reference sequence). V lost 2 bases to trimming and J lost 6 bases; unmatched junction nucleotides: 9.

This clonotype has ten or more counts. This sequence may be a read error, since a much larger clone differs from it by one base. The rearrangement joins TRBV6-1 to TRBJ2-1; TRBD1 matches at 11 bases. J lost 8 bases, V lost 2 bases, and 8 bases had no gene match. Germline loops: CDR1 MNHNS, CDR2 SASEGT. This CDR3 is built from 16 residues. Written as DNA, the CDR3 is TGTGCCAGCAGTGAACGGCCGGGACAGGGGGGTGATGAGCAGTTCTTC. This encodes CASSERPGQGGDEQFF.

The chain recombines TRBV3-1 with TRBJ2-3; D gene uncertain. The CDR3 runs to 13 residues. Germline V gene sequence: CDR1 LGHDT, CDR2 YNNKEL (reference sequence). Between the trimmed V and J ends, which lost 0 bases and 4 bases, there was a span of 5 bases. This chain's CDR3 is CASSQDEADTQYF. The CDR3, as DNA: TGTGCCAGCAGCCAAGATGAGGCAGATACGCAGTATTTT.

This clonotype was picked up a small number of times. The chain combines TRBV18 with TRBJ2-1; 9 bases are shared with TRBD2. The germline V gene has CDR1 KGHSH and CDR2 LQKENI. The CDR3 contains 15 residues. V trimming: 6 bases; J trimming: 7 bases; junction bases outside the gene matches: 10. The CDR3 bases are TGTGCCAGCTCCCCGGGACTAGCCAAGCAAAATGAGCAGTTCTTC. As protein: CASSPGLAKQNEQFF.

V usage is TRBV6-5 and J usage is TRBJ1-6; D uncertain. This CDR3 is built from 12 residues. Germline V gives CDR1 MNHEY, CDR2 SVGAGI. The V gene lost 4 bases and the J gene lost 13 bases, with 11 bases spanning the gap. CDR3 loop: CASSWTGGPLHF. In DNA form, the CDR3 reads TGTGCCAGCAGTTGGACCGGCGGGCCCCTCCACTTT.

This clonotype was seen a handful of times. The J gene is TRBJ1-5, the V gene TRBV6-4; a possible D gene is TRBD1 (6 bases). This CDR3 comprises 13 residues. The V gene's germline CDR1 is MRHNA and CDR2 SNTAGT. Trimming took off 6 bases at V and 6 bases at J, with 12 bases between the two ends. CDR3 DNA sequence: TGTGCCAGCAGCCCAGGGGTAAGTCAGCCCCAGCATTTT. This encodes CASSPGVSQPQHF.

A few counts support this clonotype. J is TRBJ1-2 and V is TRBV12-5; D is undetermined. The CDR3 consists of 13 residues. Germline V gene data show CDR1 as LGHNT and CDR2 as FRNRAP. Trimming shortened V by 7 bases and J by 4 bases, and 13 bases separated the two germline ends. CDR3 region: CASAPLGGYGYTF. For the CDR3, the DNA is TGTGCTAGTGCCCCTCTCGGAGGCTATGGCTACACCTTC.

This clonotype was seen only a few times. The V call is TRBV7-8, the J call TRBJ2-4; no clear D. This CDR3 contains 14 residues. Between the trimmed V and J ends, which lost 2 bases and 0 bases, there was a span of 5 bases. Germline CDR1 and CDR2: SGHVS and FQNEAQ. CDR3 protein: CASSLTLAKNIQYF. The CDR3 DNA is TGTGCCAGCAGCTTAACTCTAGCCAAAAACATTCAGTACTTC.

Comments on this clonotype: The germline gene is not matched at one end of the junction; a read error may be the cause. The chain carries TRBV10-3 and TRBJ2-3, with 7 bases identical to TRBD2. Germline CDR1 reads ENHRY; CDR2 reads SYGVKD. The CDR3 has 16 amino acids. CDR3 residues: CTISEPGGTSTDTQYF. The CDR3 bases are TGTACCATCAGTGAACCCGGGGGGACTAGCACAGATACGCAGTATTTT.

The rearrangement joins TRBV5-1 to TRBJ2-1; D may be TRBD1 or TRBD2 (5 bases each). Germline V gene data show CDR1 as SGHRS and CDR2 as YFSETQ. The CDR3 is 15 amino acids. V lost 4 bases and J 8 bases, leaving 19 bases between the germline ends. The CDR3 spells CASSASGPSGDEQFF. The CDR3 DNA reads TGCGCCAGCAGCGCCTCGGGACCTTCGGGCGATGAGCAGTTCTTC.

DNA for the CDR3: TGCAGTGCTAGAGCCCACAGAGACACCATATATTTT. Protein: CSARAHRDTIYF. This chain joins TRBV20-1 and TRBJ1-3, with D unclear. V lost 1 base to trimming and J lost 8 bases, with 9 bases between them. Germline values: CDR1 DFQATT, CDR2 SNEGSKA (reference sequence). The length of the CDR3 is 12 residues.